This T cell receptor (beta chain) stems from a study of shared clonotypes between healthy human individuals. Findings and limits, study-wide: Compared with clonotypes that all four donors shared, non-shared clonotypes had lower generation probabilities. With several donors compared, roughly 4.9% of naive CD4 clonotypes were shared.

Splitting of CD4+ cells produced CD45RA+ naive and CD45RA-negative memory subsets. As regards this clone: Its target is not known.

The table came from immunoSEQ multiplex PCR; TCRdb's copy has only in-frame clones and leaves some out. The sample has over 2 million clones, 85% to 95% seen once; the top ten hold around 0.35%. V lost 4 bases and J lost 16, with 8 bases in between. The CDR3 covers 9 residues. Germline V gives CDR1 SGHTA, CDR2 FQGTGA. Sequencing input: naive CD4+ T cells from PBMCs. The subset denotes: CD45RA+ positively selected. V and J are TRBV7-3 and TRBJ1-3, with no clear D. The source of this sequence is a man between 18 and 35 years old in good health. Some clones in this sample may be carry-over from other donors' samples. The CDR3 region has the DNA TGTGCCAGCAGCTCACGGGGTTATTTT. This encodes CASSSRGYF.